A single sample is the source of the 32 T cell receptor beta chains below, sequenced in a study of T-cell reconstitution after alpha-beta-depleted transplantation in children. TCRbeta library preparation incorporated unique molecular identifiers. TCRdb used MiXCR to reprocess the PCR reads, holding one entry per CDR3 protein. The table shows about 22,000 distinct CDR3 sequences, with around 9.9% occurring only once. The source was PBMCs from the stem cell graft donor, collected from the stem cell graft. The receptors come from a human donor who donated a stem cell graft to a child with chronic granulomatous disease.

The sample holds many counts of this clonotype. This sequence joins TRBV9 and TRBJ1-2; TRBD1 matches 7 bases. V shed 3 bases and J 0 bases; nucleotides not matched to a gene: 8. The CDR3 is 16 amino acids. In germline, CDR1 is SGDLS, CDR2 YYNGEE. CDR3 sequence (DNA): TGTGCCAGCAGCGAGCAGGGGGGGCTTTCTAACTATGGCTACACCTTC. It codes for CASSEQGGLSNYGYTF.

This CDR3 is CAWSPFRTSGNNNEQFF. The CDR3 DNA is TGTGCCTGGAGTCCATTCAGGACTAGCGGGAACAACAATGAGCAGTTCTTC. The V call is TRBV30, the J call TRBJ2-1; 12 nucleotides align to TRBD2. V shed 2 bases, J shed 5 bases, and the junction held 10 bases outside the gene matches. This CDR3 is built from 17 residues. CDR1 is GTSNPN, CDR2 SVGIG, per germline (reference sequence).

The table lists this clonotype with many counts. This chain uses TRBV6-2 or TRBV6-3 with TRBJ1-4; 7 bases align to TRBD1. Germline lookup yields CDR1 MNHEY and CDR2 SVGEGT. V lost 0 bases to trimming and J lost 5 bases; unmatched junction nucleotides: 18. The CDR3 length is 20 residues. CDR3 sequence (DNA): TGTGCCAGCAGTTACTCGCGGAAGCTCCGGGACAGAGAATTCAATGAAAAACTGTTTTTT. It is translated as CASSYSRKLRDREFNEKLFF.

The table lists this clonotype with many counts. This chain uses TRBV6-5 with TRBJ2-3, with D possibly TRBD2 on 5 matching bases. This CDR3 region has 15 residues. The ends were cut back, 0 bases at V and 1 base at J, with 8 bases in the middle. CDR1 is MNHEY and CDR2 is SVGAGI in the germline V gene. The CDR3 coding sequence is TGTGCCAGCAGTTACTCGATTAGCGGCACAGATACGCAGTATTTT. It encodes CASSYSISGTDTQYF.

This clonotype is deemed medium-sized. The rearrangement joins TRBV28 to TRBJ2-1, with D possibly TRBD2 on 6 matching bases. Per germline, CDR1 MDHEN and CDR2 SYDVKM. The ends were cut back, 4 bases at V and 1 base at J, with 17 bases in the middle. CDR3 size: 17 residues. In DNA form, the CDR3 reads TGTGCCAGCAGTTGGGGTTTTTTAGCGGAATCCTACAATGAGCAGTTCTTC. Encoded protein: CASSWGFLAESYNEQFF. Looking up the rest from reference TRBV28 and TRBJ2-1 gives the full variable domain: DVKVTQSSRYLVKRTGEKVFLECVQDMDHENMFWYRQDPGLGLRLIYFSYDVKMKEKGDIPEGYSVSREKKERFSLILESASTNQTSMYLCASSWGFLAESYNEQFFGPGTRLTVL.

This clonotype was found many times. The DNA of the CDR3 is TGCAGCGTTGACGGCGGGGGGGCCAGGGAGACCCAGTACTTC. Protein sequence: CSVDGGGARETQYF. The chain links TRBV29-1 to TRBJ2-5, with TRBD2 matching over 9 bases. The germline CDR1 and CDR2 sequences are SQVTM and ANQGSEA. The CDR3 is 14 residues long. The V segment lost 3 bases and the J segment 5 bases; nucleotides outside the gene matches: 7.

This clonotype has ten or more counts. J is TRBJ2-3 and V is TRBV6-5; 8 bases agree with TRBD2. Unmatched junction bases numbered 1, after V lost 4 bases and J lost 1 base. Germline CDR1 MNHEY, CDR2 SVGAGI. This CDR3 has 14 amino acids. The CDR3 DNA follows: TGTGCCAGCAGTTCACTAGCGGGCACAGATACGCAGTATTTT. Its translation: CASSSLAGTDTQYF.

This clonotype was found a few times. This sequence joins TRBV11-2 and TRBJ2-1; 9 bases are shared with TRBD2. Trimming removed 0 bases from V and 0 bases from J; junction bases left unmatched: 9. Germline CDR1 reads SGHAT; CDR2 reads FQNNGV. This CDR3 region has 19 residues. The chain's CDR3 is CASSLDKGSGRLSYNEQFF. CDR3 bases: TGTGCCAGCAGCTTAGATAAAGGTAGCGGGAGACTCTCCTACAATGAGCAGTTCTTC.

This clonotype was observed many times. The rearrangement joins TRBV12-3 or TRBV12-4 to TRBJ1-2, with 8 nucleotides matching TRBD1. The V and J ends lost 5 bases and 7 bases, in that order; junction bases with no gene match: 6. This CDR3 has 13 residues. Here the CDR3 DNA reads TGTGCCAGCAGTACCAGGGGGCGGAGTGGCTACACCTTC. It yields the protein CASSTRGRSGYTF.

This clonotype occurred many times. J is TRBJ2-3 and V is TRBV6-5; no clear D. The length of the CDR3 is 13 residues. From germline, CDR1 is MNHEY and CDR2 SVGAGI. The V end lost 6 bases, the J end lost 0 bases, and 7 bases lay between the germline ends. In DNA form, the CDR3 reads TGTGCCAGCAGCCCCGTTAGCACAGATACGCAGTATTTT. Its translation: CASSPVSTDTQYF.

This clonotype has a count of ten or more. The chain is built from TRBV18 and TRBJ2-1, with TRBD2 matching over 12 bases. This CDR3 spans 15 amino acids. J was trimmed by 4 bases and V by 3 bases; bases with no gene match: 1. Per germline, CDR1 KGHSH and CDR2 LQKENI. DNA for the CDR3: TGTGCCAGCTCACCGGGGACTAGCGGGTACAATGAGCAGTTCTTC. This codes for CASSPGTSGYNEQFF.

Many counts were recorded for this clonotype. This rearrangement joins TRBV3-1 to TRBJ2-5; D not certain. This CDR3 contains 16 residues. V was trimmed by 4 bases and J by 5 bases, leaving 20 bases between them. From germline, CDR1 is LGHDT and CDR2 YNNKEL (reference sequence). The CDR3 DNA is TGTGCCAGCAGCCCGTGGGTCACTGAACAACAGGAGACCCAGTACTTC. It specifies CASSPWVTEQQETQYF.

This clonotype is judged medium-sized. The chain carries TRBV27 and TRBJ2-7; a weak D match, TRBD1 (6 bases). V lost 5 bases, J lost 3 bases, and 17 bases lay in between. Germline V gives CDR1 MNHEY, CDR2 SMNVEV (reference sequence). The CDR3 totals 15 residues. The CDR3: CASSITSGTNYEQYF. Written as DNA, the CDR3 is TGTGCCAGCAGTATTACTTCCGGGACAAACTACGAGCAGTACTTC.

This clonotype was picked up many times. The rearrangement joins TRBV5-1 to TRBJ2-7; 9 bases agree with TRBD2. There are 14 residues in the CDR3. V gave up 0 bases and J gave up 6 bases; unmatched junction bases: 4. Germline CDR1 and CDR2: SGHRS and YFSETQ. Here the CDR3 DNA reads TGCGCCAGCAGCTTGGAGAGACTAGCGGTCGAGCAGTACTTC. It specifies CASSLERLAVEQYF. Together with reference TRBV5-1 and TRBJ2-7, the CDR3 gives the full variable domain: KAGVTQTPRYLIKTRGQQVTLSCSPISGHRSVSWYQQTPGQGLQFLFEYFSETQRNKGNFPGRFSGRQFSNSRSEMNVSTLELGDSALYLCASSLERLAVEQYFGPGTRLTVT.

This clonotype was picked up many times. This rearrangement joins TRBV7-8 to TRBJ2-2; D is unclear. Per germline, CDR1 SGHVS and CDR2 FQNEAQ. The CDR3 runs to 15 residues. V was trimmed by 5 bases and J by 2 bases, leaving 12 bases between them. Here the CDR3 DNA reads TGTGCCAGCAGCCGAGGACCGCAAAACACCGGGGAGCTGTTTTTT. It is translated as CASSRGPQNTGELFF. The full variable domain, rest sourced from reference TRBV7-8 and TRBJ2-2, is GAGVSQSPRYKVAKRGQDVALRCDPISGHVSLFWYQQALGQGPEFLTYFQNEAQLDKSGLPSDRFFAERPEGSVSTLKIQRTQQEDSAVYLCASSRGPQNTGELFFGEGSRLTVL.

This clonotype was detected many times. V usage is TRBV10-2 and J usage is TRBJ2-7; TRBD2 agrees at 10 bases. V lost 0 bases, J lost 3 bases, and 11 bases stayed unmatched. Germline-derived CDR1 and CDR2 are WSHSY and SAAADI. The CDR3 contains 18 residues. For the CDR3, the DNA is TGCGCCAGCAGTGAGTCGGTCACTAGCGGGGTGGGAATCTACGAGCAGTACTTC. Protein sequence: CASSESVTSGVGIYEQYF.

The table lists this clonotype with many counts. V is TRBV9 and J is TRBJ1-2; D call uncertain. The CDR3 sequence is 14 residues long. With 4 bases removed from V and 6 bases from J, the gap between germline ends came to 16 bases. Germline assignment: CDR1 SGDLS and CDR2 YYNGEE. In DNA form, the CDR3 reads TGTGCCAGCAGCCTCCCCGGTGGCAGTCATGGCTACACCTTC. This translates into CASSLPGGSHGYTF.

Ten or more counts support this clonotype. V and J are TRBV4-1 and TRBJ1-2; no definite D call. CDR3 length: 12 residues. V lost 0 bases and J 8 bases, leaving 7 bases between the germline ends. Germline V gene sequence: CDR1 MGHRA, CDR2 YSYEKL. The CDR3 region is CASSQDGWGYTF. CDR3 in DNA: TGCGCCAGCAGCCAAGACGGGTGGGGCTACACCTTC.

This clonotype has a count of ten or more. V gene TRBV9 combines with J gene TRBJ2-1; D is uncertain. The CDR3 totals 15 residues. Deletions cut 2 bases from V and 1 base from J, with 10 bases between. CDR1 and CDR2 (germline): SGDLS, YYNGEE. The CDR3 bases are TGTGCCAGCAGCGTTAGTACCGCGTCCTACAATGAGCAGTTCTTC. It is translated as CASSVSTASYNEQFF.

This clonotype was detected ten times or more. J is TRBJ2-1 and V is TRBV19; tentative D call: TRBD1 (5 bases). The CDR3 covers 11 residues. The V gene lost 10 bases and the J gene lost 9 bases, with 13 bases spanning the gap. Germline values: CDR1 LNHDA, CDR2 SQIVND (reference sequence). CDR3 amino acids: CATKGSGEQFF. CDR3 in DNA: TGTGCCACCAAGGGGTCGGGTGAGCAGTTCTTC.

In regard to this clonotype: This may be a read error: a much more frequent sequence differs by one nucleotide. The chain recombines TRBV3-1 with TRBJ2-7; 12 positions agree with TRBD2. Germline V gives CDR1 LGHDT, CDR2 YNNKEL (reference sequence). This CDR3 has 19 amino acids. The CDR3 spells CATSQDRVRGLAGFYEQYF. Written as DNA, the CDR3 is TGTGCCACCAGCCAAGATCGAGTAAGAGGACTAGCGGGGTTCTACGAGCAGTACTTC.

The chain has TRBV3-1 and TRBJ1-1; D might be TRBD1 (5 bases). CDR1 and CDR2 (germline): LGHDT, YNNKEL (reference sequence). The CDR3 loop spans 13 amino acids. Trimming took 5 bases from V and 0 from J, leaving 7 bases between them. Written as DNA, the CDR3 is TGTGCCAGCAGCGGGGGAATGAACACTGAAGCTTTCTTT. Protein product: CASSGGMNTEAFF.

This clonotype appeared many times. This sequence joins TRBV12-3 or TRBV12-4 and TRBJ2-7, with 9 bases lining up with TRBD1. The CDR3 runs to 14 residues. Trimming cost V 5 bases and J 3 bases; bases outside gene matches: 5. CDR3 residues: CASSPRTGDYEQYF. The CDR3 coding sequence is TGTGCCAGCAGTCCCCGGACAGGGGACTACGAGCAGTACTTC.

This clonotype was observed at least ten times. The chain combines TRBV5-1 with TRBJ2-1; weak D call: TRBD1 (6 bases). The CDR3 is made up of 15 amino acids. Trimming stripped 2 bases from V and 2 bases from J, with 11 bases between. Germline CDR1 and CDR2: SGHRS and YFSETQ. The CDR3 loop is CASSFYRDPYNEQFF. Written as DNA, the CDR3 is TGCGCCAGCAGCTTCTACAGGGATCCCTACAATGAGCAGTTCTTC.

This clonotype has ten or more counts. V usage is TRBV7-2 and J usage is TRBJ2-1, with a weak D call TRBD1 (6 bases). CDR3 length: 13 residues. The germline V and J ends were trimmed by 4 bases and 5 bases, with 9 bases remaining between them. The germline CDR1 and CDR2 sequences are SGHTA and FQGNSA. The CDR3 DNA reads as TGTGCCAGCAGCTCAGACAGGCACAATGAGCAGTTCTTC. It codes for CASSSDRHNEQFF.

The chain is built from TRBV19 and TRBJ1-1, with D hard to call. The germline V gene has CDR1 LNHDA and CDR2 SQIVND (reference sequence). Trimming removed 7 bases at V and 1 base at J, with 10 bases between. The CDR3 is 13 residues long. The CDR3 DNA reads as TGTGCCAGTAACCATGTGGGGAACACTGAAGCTTTCTTT. It specifies CASNHVGNTEAFF. The entire variable domain, with the rest obtained from reference TRBV19 and TRBJ1-1, is as follows: DGGITQSPKYLFRKEGQNVTLSCEQNLNHDAMYWYRQDPGQGLRLIYYSQIVNDFQKGDIAEGYSVSREKKESFPLTVTSAQKNPTAFYLCASNHVGNTEAFFGQGTRLTVV.

This clonotype was picked up many times. V gene TRBV7-2 combines with J gene TRBJ2-4; D is ambiguous. V lost 0 bases and J lost 6, with 12 bases in between. The CDR3 runs 15 residues. Germline lookup yields CDR1 SGHTA and CDR2 FQGNSA. The CDR3: CASSLAVGWGNIQYF. The CDR3 coding sequence is TGTGCCAGCAGCTTAGCGGTGGGCTGGGGAAACATTCAGTACTTC.

This clonotype was found many times. J is TRBJ2-5 and V is TRBV7-6; 9 nucleotides line up with TRBD2. The CDR3 runs to 16 residues. CDR1 is SGHVS and CDR2 is FNYEAQ in the germline V gene. Trimming took 1 base from V and 3 from J; bases not matched to a gene: 6. CDR3 in DNA: TGTGCCAGCAGCTTAGTCGGCGGGGGGGGAAAAGAGACCCAGTACTTC. The encoded protein is CASSLVGGGGKETQYF.

This clonotype has ten or more counts. The V gene is TRBV20-1, the J gene TRBJ2-2; 8 bases line up with TRBD1. Germline V gives CDR1 DFQATT, CDR2 SNEGSKA (reference sequence). V gave up 0 bases and J gave up 2 bases; unmatched junction bases: 5. The CDR3 totals 16 residues. The CDR3 bases are TGCAGTGCTAGAGATGCGACAGGGGCTAACACCGGGGAGCTGTTTTTT. Amino acids: CSARDATGANTGELFF.

This clonotype was seen repeatedly, ten times or more. The chain has TRBV7-8 and TRBJ2-7; 7 positions match TRBD1. The CDR3 length is 17 residues. In germline, CDR1 is SGHVS, CDR2 FQNEAQ. The V gene end was trimmed by 1 base and the J gene end by 3 bases; junction bases not matched to a gene: 12. The CDR3 nucleotides are TGTGCCAGCAGCTTAGGTTGGACGCCAGGACAGGACTACGAGCAGTACTTC. This sequence encodes CASSLGWTPGQDYEQYF.

Ten or more counts support this clonotype. The genes are TRBV7-2 and TRBJ1-1; 7 bases are shared with TRBD1. Per germline, CDR1 SGHTA and CDR2 FQGNSA. The CDR3 has 14 residues. V was pared by 6 bases and J by 4 bases, with 8 bases of the junction left unmatched. DNA for the CDR3: TGTGCCAGCAGACCAAGACAGGGAGGCACTGAAGCTTTCTTT. It encodes CASRPRQGGTEAFF.

Ten or more counts support this clonotype. The V and J genes are TRBV3-1 and TRBJ2-1; D might be TRBD2 (5 bases). This CDR3 comprises 14 residues. The V end was cut by 1 base, the J end by 5 bases, with 9 bases between. CDR1 LGHDT and CDR2 YNNKEL come from the germline V gene (reference sequence). CDR3: CASSQVRGHNEQFF. DNA for the CDR3: TGTGCCAGCAGCCAAGTACGGGGTCACAATGAGCAGTTCTTC.